Described below is a single T cell receptor beta chain sequence and its context. This record comes from a study of blood T cell repertoires in COVID-19. Turning to the study itself: Italy, Spain and the United States were the sources of the convalescent and acute COVID-19 samples. The analysed material was cDNA or gDNA that came from T cells, B-cell-depleted T cells, or PBMCs.

V lost 5 bases and J 2 bases, leaving 16 bases between the germline ends. Germline V gives CDR1 MNHEY, CDR2 SMNVEV (reference sequence). The CDR3 has 15 amino acids. How the authors handled the data: Quantification of nucleated cells was approximated via reference gene primer amplification. Here immunoSEQ multiplex PCR was the method, and the copy in TCRdb shows in-frame clones only, minus some. The V and J calls and clone size were taken over from that table, and D and trimming were inferred from the DNA. This sample yields fewer than 150,000 clones, of which around 85% are seen a single time; 5% to 6.5% belongs to the top ten. Enrollment of patients from Seattle took place during active infection, with longitudinal follow-up.

The sample taken for sequencing was peripheral blood. The chain links TRBV27 to TRBJ2-7, with D possibly matching TRBD1 (6 bases). This clonotype was sampled from an older woman with COVID-19, enrolled during active disease. CDR3 in DNA: TGTGCCAGCAGTGGTGTAGGACAGAAGACCTACGAGCAGTACTTC. Translation gives CASSGVGQKTYEQYF.